This T cell receptor (beta chain) is drawn from a study of cytotoxic CD8 clonotypes in ibrutinib-treated CLL. Sequenced by immunoSEQ multiplex PCR; TCRdb stores in-frame clones only, minus some. The sample yields about 58,000 clones, approximately 75% seen once. Study observations and caveats: T-cell clonality at baseline went above that of age-matched healthy donors and rose and fell with circulating CD8+ T-cell counts.

As regards this clone: Antigen unknown.

Germline lookup yields CDR1 SGHTA and CDR2 FQGNSA. Trimming took off 5 bases at V and 5 bases at J, with 6 bases between the two ends. This CDR3 spans 11 amino acids. Material: PBMCs, obtained after 12 months of ibrutinib treatment. The receptor comes from a human donor with chronic lymphocytic leukemia. The chain links TRBV7-2 to TRBJ2-5; D gene unclear. CDR3 amino acids: CASSPAETQYF. CDR3 nucleotides: TGTGCCAGCAGCCCTGCCGAGACCCAGTACTTC. Full variable domain (missing parts from reference TRBV7-2 and TRBJ2-5): GAGVSQSPSNKVTEKGKDVELRCDPISGHTALYWYRQSLGQGLEFLIYFQGNSAPDKSGLPSDRFSAERTGGSVSTLTIQRTQQEDSAVYLCASSPAETQYFGPGTRLLVL.